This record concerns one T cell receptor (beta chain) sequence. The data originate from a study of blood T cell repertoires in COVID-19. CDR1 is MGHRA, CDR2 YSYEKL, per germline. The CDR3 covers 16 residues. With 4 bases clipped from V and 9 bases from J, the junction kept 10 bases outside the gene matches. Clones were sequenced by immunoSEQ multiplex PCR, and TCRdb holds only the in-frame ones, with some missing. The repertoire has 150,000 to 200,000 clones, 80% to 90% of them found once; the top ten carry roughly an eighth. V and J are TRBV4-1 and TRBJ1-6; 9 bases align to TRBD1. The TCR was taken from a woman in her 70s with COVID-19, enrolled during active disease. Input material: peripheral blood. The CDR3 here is CASSLMGGTGTSPLHF. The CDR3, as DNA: TGCGCCAGCAGCCTAATGGGCGGGACAGGGACTTCACCCCTCCACTTT.